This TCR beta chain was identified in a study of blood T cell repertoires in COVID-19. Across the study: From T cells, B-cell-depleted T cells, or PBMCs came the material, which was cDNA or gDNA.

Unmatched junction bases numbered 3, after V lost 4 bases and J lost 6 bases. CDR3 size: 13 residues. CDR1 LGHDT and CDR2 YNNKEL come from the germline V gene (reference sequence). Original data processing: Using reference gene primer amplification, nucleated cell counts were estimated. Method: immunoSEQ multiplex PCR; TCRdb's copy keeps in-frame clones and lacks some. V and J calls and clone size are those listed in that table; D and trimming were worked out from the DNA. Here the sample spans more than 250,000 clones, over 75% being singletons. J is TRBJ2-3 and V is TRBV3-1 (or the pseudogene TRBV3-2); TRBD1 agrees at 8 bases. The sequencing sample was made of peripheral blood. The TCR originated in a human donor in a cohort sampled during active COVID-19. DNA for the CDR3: TGTGCCAGCAGCCGGACAGGGTCGGATACGCAGTATTTT. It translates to CASSRTGSDTQYF.